These 22 T cell receptor beta chains came from one sample sequenced in a study of blood T cell repertoires in COVID-19. TCRdb keeps only in-frame clones here, not all; method: immunoSEQ multiplex PCR. The data show under 200,000 clones, about 93% seen once. Material for sequencing was peripheral blood. The receptors were gathered from a man aged 50-59 years with acute or convalescent COVID-19.

Comments on this clone: This specimen includes other DNA sequences encoding the same CDR3. This sequence joins TRBV5-4 and TRBJ2-1; D is unclear. CDR1 and CDR2 from the germline V gene are SGHNT and YYREEE (reference sequence). This CDR3 is built from 11 residues. Deletions cut 1 base from V and 8 bases from J, with 4 bases between. CDR3 amino acids: CASSLIDEQFF. The DNA for the CDR3 is TGTGCCAGCAGCTTGATCGATGAGCAGTTCTTC.

The chain joins TRBV27 to TRBJ1-2; 9 bases match TRBD1. Per the germline V gene, CDR1 is MNHEY and CDR2 is SMNVEV (reference sequence). This CDR3 contains 15 residues. With 4 bases clipped from V and 8 bases from J, the junction kept 11 bases outside the gene matches. CDR3 region: CASSSNPGTGKGYTF. The CDR3 DNA reads TGTGCCAGCAGTTCCAACCCCGGGACAGGGAAAGGCTACACCTTC.

This chain links TRBV27 with TRBJ2-3; 11 bases are shared with TRBD2. Germline lookup yields CDR1 MNHEY and CDR2 SMNVEV (reference sequence). V trimming: 1 base; J trimming: 6 bases; junction bases outside the gene matches: 12. The length of the CDR3 is 18 residues. CDR3 DNA: TGTGCCAGCAGTTTATTGGGGACTAGCGGTCTCCCCCCCGATACGCAGTATTTT. It specifies CASSLLGTSGLPPDTQYF.

The chain recombines TRBV11-2 with TRBJ2-2, with 9 bases identical to TRBD1. The CDR3 consists of 17 residues. After removal of 5 bases from V and 7 bases from J, the junction contained 14 bases not matched to a gene. Germline CDR1 and CDR2: SGHAT and FQNNGV. Here the CDR3 DNA reads TGTGCCAGCAGCCACTCATACAGGGGGCGAAATTACGGGGAGCTGTTTTTT. Protein product: CASSHSYRGRNYGELFF.

V gene TRBV19 combines with J gene TRBJ2-2; unclear D gene. Germline assignment: CDR1 LNHDA and CDR2 SQIVND (reference sequence). This CDR3 is built from 13 residues. V lost 3 bases, J lost 7 bases, and 9 bases lay in between. CDR3 sequence: CASSIRVSGELFF. Written as DNA, the CDR3 is TGTGCCAGTAGTATCCGGGTGAGCGGGGAGCTGTTTTTT.

This chain connects TRBV7-2 to TRBJ2-5; the match to TRBD2 covers 8 bases. Trimming removed 6 bases from V and 5 bases from J; junction bases left unmatched: 8. Germline assignment: CDR1 SGHTA and CDR2 FQGNSA. The CDR3 totals 14 residues. The CDR3 region has the DNA TGTGCCAGCAGGGCTGGGACTAGGGCGGAGACCCAGTACTTC. Protein: CASRAGTRAETQYF.

The V and J genes are TRBV7-2 and TRBJ2-7; 7 bases fit TRBD1. CDR3 length: 14 amino acids. V lost 5 bases and J lost 2; bases outside the gene matches: 6. Germline values: CDR1 SGHTA, CDR2 FQGNSA. The CDR3 reads CASSTMTGPYEQYF. As DNA, the CDR3 is TGTGCCAGCAGCACCATGACAGGGCCCTACGAGCAGTACTTC.

V and J are TRBV7-3 and TRBJ1-5; tentatively, D is TRBD1 (5 bases). The germline V and J ends were trimmed by 3 bases and 3 bases, with 6 bases remaining between them. CDR1 is SGHTA and CDR2 is FQGTGA in the germline V gene. The CDR3 sequence is 13 residues long. This CDR3 is CASSLGHNQPQHF. CDR3 nucleotides: TGTGCCAGCAGCTTGGGGCACAATCAGCCCCAGCATTTT.

Only one count was recorded for this clone. This chain uses TRBV5-1 with TRBJ2-5; 9 nucleotides align to TRBD1. CDR3 length: 14 amino acids. The germline V gene encodes CDR1 SGHRS and CDR2 YFSETQ. J gave up 4 bases and V 0 bases, and 1 base lay outside the gene matches. The CDR3 reads CASSLGQGGETQYF. The DNA of the CDR3 is TGCGCCAGCAGCTTGGGACAGGGGGGAGAGACCCAGTACTTC.

The chain recombines TRBV5-4 with TRBJ2-2; D gene unclear. The CDR3 runs to 14 residues. V was shortened by 3 bases and J by 1 base, with 7 bases between the two germline ends. Germline V lookup: CDR1 SGHNT, CDR2 YYREEE (reference sequence). CDR3 bases: TGTGCCAGCAGCTATATAGAGAACACCGGGGAGCTGTTTTTT. Translation: CASSYIENTGELFF.

Note on this clone: The identical CDR3 is also encoded by other nucleotide sequences in the sample. V gene TRBV21-1 combines with J gene TRBJ2-1; the D segment call TRBD2 is taken from the table without a DNA check. TRBV21-1 is marked as a pseudogene. This CDR3 contains 14 residues. DNA of the CDR3: TGTGCCAGCAGTCGCAAGAGCTCTTACAATGAGCAGTTCTTC. Its protein product is CASSRKSSYNEQFF.

The V gene is TRBV6-2 or TRBV6-3, the J gene TRBJ2-1, with D possibly TRBD1 on 6 matching bases. Germline CDR1 reads MNHEY; CDR2 reads SVGEGT. V was pared by 3 bases and J by 8 bases, with 17 bases between. CDR3 size: 15 residues. CDR3 DNA sequence: TGTGCCAGCAGTTATGGTGCGAGGGGGAACTATGAGCAGTTCTTC. Protein: CASSYGARGNYEQFF.

V is TRBV13 and J is TRBJ1-1; D perhaps matches TRBD1 (5 bases). Germline-derived CDR1 and CDR2 are PRHDT and FYEKMQ (reference sequence). V lost 2 bases and J lost 0, with 22 bases in between. The CDR3 sequence is 19 residues long. For the CDR3, the DNA is TGTGCCAGCAGCTTACGGCCCCTTAGGGGCCAACTCATGAACACTGAAGCTTTCTTT. As protein: CASSLRPLRGQLMNTEAFF.

The rearrangement uses TRBV11-2 and TRBJ1-6; no clear D. Germline lookup yields CDR1 SGHAT and CDR2 FQNNGV. The CDR3 is 14 amino acids. With 5 bases removed from V and 4 bases from J, the gap between germline ends came to 9 bases. CDR3 loop: CASSREVYNSPLHF. CDR3 in DNA: TGTGCCAGCAGCCGCGAGGTATATAATTCACCCCTCCACTTT.

The gene calls are TRBV29-1 and TRBJ2-5; 13 positions match TRBD2. The CDR3 covers 14 residues. Germline CDR1 and CDR2: SQVTM and ANQGSEA. After removal of 6 bases from V and 1 base from J, the junction contained 2 bases not matched to a gene. CDR3 sequence (DNA): TGCAGCGTACGACTAGCGGGGGGCCAAGAGACCCAGTACTTC. Residues: CSVRLAGGQETQYF.

The genes are TRBV7-9 and TRBJ2-6, with D possibly being TRBD2 (5 bases). Between the trimmed V and J ends, which lost 0 bases and 3 bases, there was a span of 6 bases. From germline, CDR1 is SEHNR and CDR2 FQNEAQ (reference sequence). CDR3 length equals 15 residues. CDR3 nucleotide sequence: TGTGCCAGCAGCTTAGCGGGGAGTGGGGCCAACGTCCTGACTTTC. It yields the protein CASSLAGSGANVLTF.

V is TRBV5-5 and J is TRBJ2-1; D unclear. This CDR3 is 13 amino acids long. The V gene's germline CDR1 is SGHKS and CDR2 YYEKEE (reference sequence). Trimming stripped 2 bases from V and 3 bases from J, with 6 bases between. The CDR3 DNA sequence: TGTGCCAGCAGCTTCATACACTACAATGAGCAGTTCTTC. Its translation: CASSFIHYNEQFF.

This clone was counted only a few times. This chain uses TRBV7-5 with TRBJ1-5; the table names TRBD1, a call not compared with the DNA. TRBV7-5 is deemed a pseudogene. This CDR3 comprises 18 residues. The CDR3 sequence is CVRSPEPGTGHSNQPQHF. The DNA of the CDR3 is TGTGTCAGAAGTCCCGAACCCGGGACAGGGCACAGCAATCAGCCCCAGCATTTT.

V usage is TRBV6-5 and J usage is TRBJ2-3, with 11 nucleotides matching TRBD1. Per the germline V gene, CDR1 is MNHEY and CDR2 is SVGAGI. J was trimmed by 1 base and V by 8 bases; bases with no gene match: 2. This CDR3 is built from 14 residues. The CDR3 loop is CASRTGGRTDTQYF. CDR3 DNA: TGTGCCAGCCGGACAGGGGGCCGCACAGATACGCAGTATTTT.

This clone was counted only a few times. Other DNA sequences in this specimen translate into the identical CDR3. V gene TRBV19 combines with J gene TRBJ1-4; 10 bases fit TRBD1. In germline, CDR1 is LNHDA, CDR2 SQIVND (reference sequence). This CDR3 has 14 residues. With V trimmed by 7 bases and J by 5 bases, 4 bases remained unmatched. The CDR3 loop reads CASMRGQGNEKLFF. The CDR3 DNA is TGTGCCAGTATGAGGGGACAGGGGAATGAAAAACTGTTTTTT.

The genes are TRBV28 and TRBJ2-7; 10 nucleotides align to TRBD2. The germline V gene has CDR1 MDHEN and CDR2 SYDVKM. V shed 6 bases, J shed 2 bases, and the junction held 4 bases outside the gene matches. This CDR3 has 14 residues. The chain's CDR3 is CASRSGRVTYEQYF. The CDR3 region has the DNA TGTGCCAGCAGAAGCGGGAGGGTGACCTACGAGCAGTACTTC.

The DNA of the CDR3 is TGTGCCAGCAGCTTACGGGGGGCCACAGATACGCAGTATTTT. This codes for CASSLRGATDTQYF. This chain links TRBV7-2 with TRBJ2-3; possibly TRBD2 for D (7 bases). CDR1 is SGHTA and CDR2 is FQGNSA in the germline V gene. V was pared by 2 bases and J by 2 bases, with 8 bases between. The length of the CDR3 is 14 residues.